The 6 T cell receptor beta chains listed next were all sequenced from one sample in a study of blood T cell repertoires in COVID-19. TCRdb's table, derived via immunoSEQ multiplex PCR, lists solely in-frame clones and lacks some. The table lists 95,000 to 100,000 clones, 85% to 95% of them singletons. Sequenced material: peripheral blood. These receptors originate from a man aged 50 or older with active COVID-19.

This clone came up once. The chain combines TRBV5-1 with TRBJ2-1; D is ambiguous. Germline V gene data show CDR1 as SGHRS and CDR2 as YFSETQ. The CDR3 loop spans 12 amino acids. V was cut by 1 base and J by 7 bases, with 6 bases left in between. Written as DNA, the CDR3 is TGCGCCAGCAGCTTGTCTCTTAATGAGCAGTTCTTC. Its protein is CASSLSLNEQFF.

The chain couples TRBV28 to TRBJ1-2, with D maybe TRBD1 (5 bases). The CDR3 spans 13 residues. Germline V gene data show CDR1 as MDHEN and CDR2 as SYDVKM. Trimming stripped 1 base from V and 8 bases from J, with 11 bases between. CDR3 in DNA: TGTGCCAGCAGTTTATCCACAGGCGAGGGCTACACCTTC. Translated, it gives CASSLSTGEGYTF.

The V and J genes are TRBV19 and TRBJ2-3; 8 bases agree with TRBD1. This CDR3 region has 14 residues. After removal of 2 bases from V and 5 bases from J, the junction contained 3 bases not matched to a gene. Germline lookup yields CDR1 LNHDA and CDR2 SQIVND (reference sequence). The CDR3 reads CASSIQGAEDTQYF. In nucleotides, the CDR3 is TGTGCCAGTAGTATACAGGGGGCCGAAGATACGCAGTATTTT.

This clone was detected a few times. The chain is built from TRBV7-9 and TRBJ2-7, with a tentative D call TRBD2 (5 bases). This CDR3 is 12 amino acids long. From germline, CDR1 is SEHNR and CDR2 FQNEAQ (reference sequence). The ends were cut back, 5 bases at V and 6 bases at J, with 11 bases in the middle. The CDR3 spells CASSPTLAEQYF. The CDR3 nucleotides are TGTGCCAGCAGCCCGACCCTAGCCGAGCAGTACTTC.

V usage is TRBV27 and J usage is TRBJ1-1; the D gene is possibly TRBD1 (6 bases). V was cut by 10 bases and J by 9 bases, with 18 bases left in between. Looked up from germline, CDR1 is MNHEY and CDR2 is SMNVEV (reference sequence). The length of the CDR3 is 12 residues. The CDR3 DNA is TGTGCCATCAAAACAACCACAGGGAAAGCTTTCTTT. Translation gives CAIKTTTGKAFF.

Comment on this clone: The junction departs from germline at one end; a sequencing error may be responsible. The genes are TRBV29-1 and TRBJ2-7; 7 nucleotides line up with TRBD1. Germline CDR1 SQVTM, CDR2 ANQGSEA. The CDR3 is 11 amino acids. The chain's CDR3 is CSVVTGVGLCF. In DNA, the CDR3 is TGCAGCGTTGTTACAGGGGTGGGGCTTTGCTTC.